Presented here are 27 T cell receptor beta chains from one specimen sequenced in a study of shared T cell receptors in the human thymus. Clones were sequenced by immunoSEQ multiplex PCR, and TCRdb holds only the in-frame ones, with some missing. Of about 730,000 clones listed, approximately 85% are singletons. These records were also assigned to another study, of human thymus T cells.

Source material: thymocytes. These receptors all come from a girl under three years old with a congenital heart defect.

The CDR3 DNA follows: TGTGCCAGCACCGTGGGGGGACGCGGGGTCCCCCAGTACTTC. Encoded protein: CASTVGGRGVPQYF. The gene calls are TRBV6-1 and TRBJ2-7; D possibly corresponds to TRBD2 (6 bases). From germline, CDR1 is MNHNS and CDR2 SASEGT. The length of the CDR3 is 14 residues. Between the trimmed V and J ends, which lost 7 bases and 10 bases, there was a span of 23 bases.

This chain joins TRBV27 and TRBJ2-2, with D possibly TRBD2 on 5 matching bases. CDR1 MNHEY and CDR2 SMNVEV come from the germline V gene (reference sequence). The CDR3 has 16 amino acids. V was cut by 4 bases and J by 4 bases, with 16 bases left in between. The CDR3 DNA sequence: TGTGCCAGCAGTTCTAAGTACGGGAACCTCACCGGGGAGCTGTTTTTT. It translates to CASSSKYGNLTGELFF.

The rearrangement links TRBV7-6 to TRBJ2-5; 9 bases map to TRBD2. Germline loops: CDR1 SGHVS, CDR2 FNYEAQ. The CDR3 runs to 18 residues. The junction had 14 bases not matched to a gene; V was cut back by 1 base and J by 5 bases. The CDR3 sequence is CASSLGGTSGPPGETQYF. As DNA, the CDR3 is TGTGCCAGCAGCTTAGGGGGAACTAGCGGGCCCCCGGGGGAGACCCAGTACTTC.

J is TRBJ1-2 and V is TRBV19; a weak D match, TRBD1 (5 bases). The CDR3 covers 17 residues. Germline CDR1 and CDR2: LNHDA and SQIVND (reference sequence). Trimming cost V 5 bases and J 0 bases, with 19 bases left between them. CDR3 region: CASSAGPTTAANYGYTF. The CDR3 DNA follows: TGTGCCAGTAGTGCCGGCCCAACGACAGCAGCTAACTATGGCTACACCTTC.

J is TRBJ1-2 and V is TRBV7-2; TRBD1 matches at 10 bases. After removal of 5 bases from V and 6 bases from J, the junction contained 12 bases not matched to a gene. Germline V gene sequence: CDR1 SGHTA, CDR2 FQGNSA. This CDR3 spans 16 amino acids. The CDR3 protein is CASSHVDRGRFDGYTF. CDR3 nucleotide sequence: TGTGCCAGCAGCCATGTAGACAGGGGGCGGTTTGATGGCTACACCTTC.

The rearrangement joins TRBV5-1 to TRBJ1-2; tentatively, D is TRBD1 (5 bases). Germline V gene sequence: CDR1 SGHRS, CDR2 YFSETQ. V was pared by 3 bases and J by 14 bases, with 29 bases between. This CDR3 region has 16 residues. CDR3 in amino acids: CASSSHPKDSSPGATF. The CDR3 DNA is TGCGCCAGCAGCTCTCACCCGAAAGACAGCTCCCCGGGTGCGACCTTC.

The chain combines TRBV7-8 with TRBJ2-5, with 7 positions matching TRBD1. With V trimmed by 3 bases and J by 3 bases, 10 bases remained unmatched. Germline V gene data show CDR1 as SGHVS and CDR2 as FQNEAQ. The CDR3 has 16 amino acids. The CDR3 loop reads CASSFSEDRVKETQYF. In DNA, the CDR3 is TGTGCCAGCAGCTTTTCAGAAGACAGGGTAAAAGAGACCCAGTACTTC.

The chain employs TRBV25-1 and TRBJ2-1; possible D gene TRBD1, 6 bases. V was clipped by 1 base and J by 5 bases, with 12 bases between them. The CDR3 loop spans 15 amino acids. Germline CDR1 reads MGHDK; CDR2 reads SYGVNS. CDR3 loop: CASSESWDNHNEQFF. The CDR3 DNA follows: TGTGCCAGCAGTGAATCTTGGGACAACCACAATGAGCAGTTCTTC. Looking up the rest from reference TRBV25-1 and TRBJ2-1 gives the full variable domain: EADIYQTPRYLVIGTGKKITLECSQTMGHDKMYWYQQDPGMELHLIHYSYGVNSTEKGDLSSESTVSRIRTEHFPLTLESARPSHTSQYLCASSESWDNHNEQFFGPGTRLTVL.

This clone was picked up a small number of times. The J gene is TRBJ2-2, the V gene TRBV5-1; 10 bases map to TRBD2. The CDR3 is 17 amino acids. With V trimmed by 0 bases and J by 1 base, 3 bases remained unmatched. Germline V lookup: CDR1 SGHRS, CDR2 YFSETQ. The CDR3: CASSLGSGGMNTGELFF. CDR3 sequence (DNA): TGCGCCAGCAGCTTGGGTAGCGGGGGGATGAACACCGGGGAGCTGTTTTTT.

CDR3 DNA sequence: TGTGCCAGCAGCTTGTCCTTGAATGAAAAACTGTTTTTT. Its protein is CASSLSLNEKLFF. The chain is built from TRBV5-4 and TRBJ1-4; no reliable D call. The CDR3 extends over 13 amino acids. Trimming pared 1 base from V and 5 bases from J, leaving 6 bases between. CDR1 and CDR2 from the germline V gene are SGHNT and YYREEE (reference sequence).

The chain links TRBV7-2 to TRBJ2-1; 12 bases match TRBD1. Germline trimming cut 6 bases from V and 7 bases from J; bases unmatched to any gene: 4. This CDR3 has 14 residues. Per germline, CDR1 SGHTA and CDR2 FQGNSA. The chain's CDR3 is CASRGQGAGNEQFF. CDR3 bases: TGTGCCAGCAGGGGACAGGGGGCGGGTAATGAGCAGTTCTTC. The variable domain in full, completed from reference TRBV7-2 and TRBJ2-1, reads GAGVSQSPSNKVTEKGKDVELRCDPISGHTALYWYRQSLGQGLEFLIYFQGNSAPDKSGLPSDRFSAERTGGSVSTLTIQRTQQEDSAVYLCASRGQGAGNEQFFGPGTRLTVL.

V gene TRBV5-4 combines with J gene TRBJ1-1; 7 nucleotides match TRBD1. Per the germline V gene, CDR1 is SGHNT and CDR2 is YYREEE (reference sequence). V lost 2 bases to trimming and J lost 0 bases; unmatched junction nucleotides: 19. This CDR3 is built from 20 residues. CDR3 sequence (DNA): TGTGCCAGCAGCTTAACAGGGGCCTCTGGAGGGGGCCTTATGAACACTGAAGCTTTCTTT. It translates to CASSLTGASGGGLMNTEAFF.

The chain combines TRBV5-6 with TRBJ2-5; 10 positions agree with TRBD2. Trimming removed 0 bases from V and 5 bases from J; junction bases left unmatched: 7. Germline CDR1 reads SGHDT; CDR2 reads YYEEEE. The CDR3 totals 16 residues. CDR3 in DNA: TGTGCCAGCAGCTTGGTATCAGCGGGGGGGGAGGAGACCCAGTACTTC. The encoded protein is CASSLVSAGGEETQYF.

This sequence joins TRBV5-5 and TRBJ1-1; no firm D call. CDR3 size: 12 residues. V was trimmed by 2 bases and J by 11 bases, leaving 13 bases between them. From germline, CDR1 is SGHKS and CDR2 YYEKEE (reference sequence). DNA of the CDR3: TGTGCCAGCAGCTTTGGGCCTCAAAGGGCTTTCTTT. Protein product: CASSFGPQRAFF.

The rearrangement joins TRBV6-5 to TRBJ1-5, with a weak D call TRBD1 (5 bases). The CDR3 length is 13 residues. CDR1 is MNHEY and CDR2 is SVGAGI in the germline V gene. Trimming shortened V by 5 bases and J by 3 bases, and 8 bases separated the two germline ends. The CDR3 DNA sequence: TGTGCCAGCAGTCAACAGGTCAATCAGCCCCAGCATTTT. Translating gives CASSQQVNQPQHF.

This clone was seen only a few times. This chain links TRBV5-4 with TRBJ1-2; 9 nucleotides match TRBD1. The V and J ends lost 1 base and 0 bases, in that order; junction bases with no gene match: 16. Germline V gene data show CDR1 as SGHNT and CDR2 as YYREEE (reference sequence). This CDR3 has 20 amino acids. This CDR3 reads CASSLKLDPKDRGANYGYTF. In DNA form, the CDR3 reads TGTGCCAGCAGCTTGAAACTGGACCCAAAGGACAGGGGAGCTAACTATGGCTACACCTTC.

The chain joins TRBV7-6 to TRBJ2-7; 10 nucleotides align to TRBD1. The CDR3 is 15 amino acids. Germline V gene lookup returns CDR1 SGHVS and CDR2 FNYEAQ. J gave up 0 bases and V 5 bases, and 4 bases lay outside the gene matches. The DNA of the CDR3 is TGTGCCAGCAGCCACAGGACAGGGGGCTCCTACGAGCAGTACTTC. This encodes CASSHRTGGSYEQYF.

In this sample, this clone turned up once. This rearrangement joins TRBV11-3 to TRBJ2-7, with 11 bases fitting TRBD2. This CDR3 is 15 amino acids long. The ends lost 5 bases at V and 7 bases at J; junction bases unmatched: 10. Per germline, CDR1 SGHNT and CDR2 YENEEA. The CDR3 bases are TGTGCCAGCAGCGCCCTAGCGGGGGGCCAAGGGGAGCAGTACTTC. Translation gives CASSALAGGQGEQYF.

The chain employs TRBV4-3 and TRBJ2-1; D is undetermined. The CDR3 covers 17 residues. Between the trimmed V and J ends, which lost 0 bases and 0 bases, there was a span of 12 bases. The V gene's germline CDR1 is LGHNA and CDR2 YSLEER. CDR3 loop: CASSQDSQVSSYNEQFF. DNA for the CDR3: TGCGCCAGCAGCCAAGATAGTCAGGTGAGCTCCTACAATGAGCAGTTCTTC.

This chain uses TRBV2 with TRBJ1-6; tentative D call: TRBD1 (5 bases). This CDR3 has 14 residues. The ends were cut back, 11 bases at V and 6 bases at J, with 17 bases in the middle. Per germline, CDR1 SNHLY and CDR2 FYNNEI. CDR3 nucleotide sequence: TGTGCCGACCGCGAAGGGGAGGGTAATTCACCCCTCCACTTT. Translating it yields CADREGEGNSPLHF.

The V gene is TRBV7-2, the J gene TRBJ1-1; no firm D call. Germline V gene sequence: CDR1 SGHTA, CDR2 FQGNSA. The germline V and J ends were trimmed by 7 bases and 1 base, with 10 bases remaining between them. This CDR3 spans 13 amino acids. The CDR3 is CASTLGSNTEAFF. The DNA of the CDR3 is TGTGCCAGCACCCTGGGCTCGAACACTGAAGCTTTCTTT.

The CDR3 sequence is CASSSGGTQGAENTEAFF. CDR3 sequence (DNA): TGTGCCAGCAGCTCGGGGGGGACACAGGGGGCTGAGAACACTGAAGCTTTCTTT. The gene calls are TRBV5-6 and TRBJ1-1, with TRBD1 matching 9 bases. The CDR3 runs to 18 residues. The V segment lost 3 bases and the J segment 1 base; nucleotides outside the gene matches: 13. The germline CDR1 and CDR2 sequences are SGHDT and YYEEEE.

The chain carries TRBV4-1 and TRBJ1-2; possibly TRBD1 for D (5 bases). The CDR3 extends over 16 amino acids. The V gene lost 3 bases and the J gene lost 3 bases, with 17 bases spanning the gap. Germline-derived CDR1 and CDR2 are MGHRA and YSYEKL. CDR3 bases: TGCGCCAGCAGCCACGGAGGGCGGGGCGTGTACTATGGCTACACCTTC. This translates into CASSHGGRGVYYGYTF.

The chain carries TRBV19 and TRBJ1-2; 10 bases match TRBD1. Germline trimming cut 5 bases from V and 2 bases from J; bases unmatched to any gene: 11. This CDR3 comprises 17 residues. CDR1 LNHDA and CDR2 SQIVND come from the germline V gene (reference sequence). CDR3 region: CASSPTGDRGKNYGYTF. The DNA of the CDR3 is TGTGCCAGTAGTCCTACGGGGGACAGGGGAAAGAACTATGGCTACACCTTC.

The V and J genes are TRBV10-1 and TRBJ1-3, with D perhaps matching TRBD1 (5 bases). V was clipped by 9 bases and J by 0 bases, with 12 bases between them. CDR3 length: 14 amino acids. The germline gives CDR1 WNHNN, CDR2 SYGVQD (reference sequence). CDR3 in DNA: TGCGCCAGTTCAACAGGAAACTCTGGAAACACCATATATTTT. The encoded protein is CASSTGNSGNTIYF.

This clone was picked up a small number of times. V usage is TRBV7-9 and J usage is TRBJ1-1; 7 bases are shared with TRBD1. The length of the CDR3 is 17 residues. Germline CDR1 reads SEHNR; CDR2 reads FQNEAQ (reference sequence). Trimming removed 7 bases from V and 3 bases from J; junction bases left unmatched: 17. CDR3 sequence reads: CASIRIPFRDSYTEAFF. As DNA, the CDR3 is TGTGCCAGCATCCGAATCCCATTTAGGGACAGCTACACTGAAGCTTTCTTT.

In regard to this clone: One junction end does not reproduce the germline sequence, and a read error may be involved. Other DNA sequences in this specimen translate into the identical CDR3. V gene TRBV19 combines with J gene TRBJ1-1; 7 bases align to TRBD1. This CDR3 spans 14 amino acids. Germline assignment: CDR1 LNHDA and CDR2 SQIVND (reference sequence). CDR3 bases: TGTGCCAGTAGCCGCGGACAGGTATTCTCCGAAGCCTTCTTT. Translation: CASSRGQVFSEAFF.